This paragraph reports one T cell receptor beta chain. The antigen is unknown. TCRdb's copy holds only in-frame clones and misses some; the assay was immunoSEQ multiplex PCR. The profile covers about 110,000 clones, with more than 65% appearing a single time and about 3.3% taken by the ten largest. These data come from a study of radiotherapy plus CTLA-4 blockade in lung cancer. Study-level results: Reportedly, early blood T cell clone dynamics best predicted response, with interferon-beta.

With 0 bases removed from V and 4 bases from J, the gap between germline ends came to 18 bases. Germline V gene data show CDR1 as SEHNR and CDR2 as FQNEAQ (reference sequence). The CDR3 is 17 residues long. This receptor was taken from a human donor with non-small cell lung cancer that progressed on radiotherapy plus ipilimumab. Some clones in this sample may be carry-over from other donors' samples. Sequenced material: peripheral blood, taken from a patient treated with radiotherapy plus ipilimumab. The chain recombines TRBV7-9 with TRBJ1-2; no definite D call. As DNA, the CDR3 is TGTGCCAGCAGCTTAGCGTACGGAGGGTCCGGCGGCTATGGCTACACCTTC. Translation: CASSLAYGGSGGYGYTF.